The 21 T cell receptor beta chains presented below share a single source sample, sequenced in a study of blood T cell repertoires in COVID-19. Only in-frame clones appear in the TCRdb table, and some are missing; sequencing was by immunoSEQ multiplex PCR. In the table there are roughly 250,000 clones, roughly 88% of which are singletons. Sequencing was performed on peripheral blood. These receptors originate from a woman aged 40 to 50 who had recovered from COVID-19.

This clone was seen a single time. The chain employs TRBV4-2 and TRBJ2-5; 10 nucleotides match TRBD1. V gave up 1 base and J gave up 6 bases; unmatched junction bases: 2. Germline V gives CDR1 LGHNA, CDR2 YNFKEQ. CDR3 size: 14 residues. The CDR3 spells CASSQGGQGKTQYF. DNA of the CDR3: TGTGCCAGCAGCCAAGGGGGACAGGGGAAGACCCAGTACTTC.

The chain carries TRBV24-1 and TRBJ2-7; no definite D call. The CDR3 is 12 residues long. Germline V gene lookup returns CDR1 KGHDR and CDR2 SFDVKD. V was pared by 1 base and J by 3 bases, with 3 bases between. CDR3 region: CATSDFSYEQYF. CDR3 sequence (DNA): TGTGCCACCAGTGATTTCAGCTACGAGCAGTACTTC.

This chain joins TRBV10-3 and TRBJ1-1, with a weak D call TRBD1 (6 bases). CDR1 and CDR2 from the germline V gene are ENHRY and SYGVKD. The CDR3 runs to 14 residues. With 2 bases removed from V and 4 bases from J, the gap between germline ends came to 11 bases. In nucleotides, the CDR3 is TGTGCCATCAGTGAGCTAGGGGGTGTCACTGAAGCTTTCTTT. As protein: CAISELGGVTEAFF.

This clone was seen more than once but under ten times. The chain has TRBV11-3 and TRBJ2-1, with 10 bases matching TRBD1. With V trimmed by 3 bases and J by 6 bases, 8 bases remained unmatched. This CDR3 is 16 amino acids long. From germline, CDR1 is SGHNT and CDR2 YENEEA. The CDR3, as DNA: TGTGCCAGCAGCTTCAAGATGAGACAGGGGGCCAATGAGCAGTTCTTC. This gives the protein CASSFKMRQGANEQFF.

The rearrangement uses TRBV28 and TRBJ1-5; D might be TRBD1 (6 bases). V gave up 4 bases and J gave up 6 bases, with 19 bases separating them. Germline lookup yields CDR1 MDHEN and CDR2 SYDVKM. CDR3 length: 16 residues. CDR3 protein: CASSSVHGGLRQPQHF. CDR3 bases: TGTGCCAGCAGTTCCGTCCACGGGGGGCTTCGTCAGCCCCAGCATTTT.

V usage is TRBV27 and J usage is TRBJ2-5; a possible D gene is TRBD1 (6 bases). Per the germline V gene, CDR1 is MNHEY and CDR2 is SMNVEV (reference sequence). V was cut by 4 bases and J by 5 bases, with 20 bases left in between. The CDR3 is 16 residues long. CDR3 sequence (DNA): TGTGCCAGCAGTTCCCTGGGGGCCACCAAAAGGGAGACCCAGTACTTC. Its protein is CASSSLGATKRETQYF.

This clone appeared once. The CDR3 protein is CASSLNQGNTEAFF. The DNA of the CDR3 is TGTGCCAGCAGCTTAAACCAGGGGAACACTGAAGCTTTCTTT. This chain uses TRBV11-2 with TRBJ1-1, with a possible D match to TRBD1 (5 bases). The CDR3 covers 14 residues. Germline V gene data show CDR1 as SGHAT and CDR2 as FQNNGV. V lost 2 bases, J lost 1 base, and 8 bases lay in between. The complete variable domain, with remaining parts taken from reference TRBV11-2 and TRBJ1-1, reads EAGVAQSPRYKIIEKRQSVAFWCNPISGHATLYWYQQILGQGPKLLIQFQNNGVVDDSQLPKDRFSAERLKGVDSTLKIQPAKLEDSAVYLCASSLNQGNTEAFFGQGTRLTVV.

The rearrangement links TRBV19 to TRBJ1-4; no firm D call. V lost 5 bases and J lost 0, with 7 bases in between. Germline CDR1 reads LNHDA; CDR2 reads SQIVND (reference sequence). This CDR3 is built from 14 residues. The CDR3 region is CASSRPTTNEKLFF. The CDR3 region has the DNA TGTGCCAGTAGTCGCCCTACAACTAATGAAAAACTGTTTTTT.

The rearrangement joins TRBV7-8 to TRBJ2-5; 10 positions agree with TRBD2. Trimming removed 5 bases from V and 1 base from J; junction bases left unmatched: 10. CDR3 length equals 17 residues. Germline-derived CDR1 and CDR2 are SGHVS and FQNEAQ. CDR3 nucleotides: TGTGCCAGCAGCCTCACCGTAGCGGGGGGAAGCCAAGAGACCCAGTACTTC. Its protein is CASSLTVAGGSQETQYF.

The DNA for the CDR3 is TGTGCCAGCAGCCATCTGGGAGGGACAGGGGGCTCTGGGGCCAACGTCCTGACTTTC. This gives the protein CASSHLGGTGGSGANVLTF. The chain couples TRBV4-2 to TRBJ2-6; TRBD1 matches 11 bases. CDR1 LGHNA and CDR2 YNFKEQ come from the germline V gene. The ends lost 3 bases at V and 0 bases at J; junction bases unmatched: 7. The CDR3 runs to 19 residues.

The chain employs TRBV5-6 and TRBJ1-3; 7 bases agree with TRBD1. This CDR3 is 13 amino acids long. J gave up 4 bases and V 5 bases, and 3 bases lay outside the gene matches. Germline values: CDR1 SGHDT, CDR2 YYEEEE. CDR3 loop: CASRTGHGNTIYF. The CDR3 region has the DNA TGTGCCAGCAGGACAGGGCACGGAAACACCATATATTTT. Drawing the rest from reference TRBV5-6 and TRBJ1-3, the complete variable domain is DAGVTQSPTHLIKTRGQQVTLRCSPKSGHDTVSWYQQALGQGPQFIFQYYEEEERQRGNFPDRFSGHQFPNYSSELNVNALLLGDSALYLCASRTGHGNTIYFGEGSWLTVV.

The rearrangement links TRBV3-1 (or the pseudogene TRBV3-2) to TRBJ2-7; D is possibly TRBD2 (6 bases). The length of the CDR3 is 16 residues. Trimming left V 11 bases short and J 4 bases short, with 27 bases between. Germline lookup yields CDR1 LGHDT and CDR2 YNNKEL (reference sequence). CDR3 DNA sequence: TGTGCCTTACCTCAAGCGGGTCGGGAGCCACGATACGAGCAGTACTTC. Its translation: CALPQAGREPRYEQYF.

The chain uses TRBV19 and TRBJ2-7; 9 bases align to TRBD2. The CDR3 runs 18 residues. Germline values: CDR1 LNHDA, CDR2 SQIVND (reference sequence). V trimming: 3 bases; J trimming: 1 base; junction bases outside the gene matches: 13. CDR3 in DNA: TGTGCCAGTAGTATTTCCCCGGCTAGCGGGATTCCTTCCTACGAGCAGTACTTC. This translates into CASSISPASGIPSYEQYF.

The V and J genes are TRBV10-3 and TRBJ1-2, with D hard to call. The germline CDR1 and CDR2 sequences are ENHRY and SYGVKD. The ends were cut back, 4 bases at V and 4 bases at J, with 16 bases in the middle. The CDR3 contains 15 residues. CDR3 sequence reads: CAISGRTGVSYGYTF. The CDR3 DNA reads TGTGCCATCAGTGGGAGAACCGGTGTCTCCTATGGCTACACCTTC.

V usage is TRBV11-3 and J usage is TRBJ1-2; TRBD1 agrees at 7 bases. There are 15 residues in the CDR3. Per germline, CDR1 SGHNT and CDR2 YENEEA. V dropped 5 bases and J dropped 6; count of bases not matched to a gene: 12. The CDR3 loop is CASSPRDSLRDGYTF. CDR3 nucleotides: TGTGCCAGCAGCCCGAGGGACAGCCTTAGGGATGGCTACACCTTC.

The chain couples TRBV19 to TRBJ2-7; D gene unclear. The V gene's germline CDR1 is LNHDA and CDR2 SQIVND (reference sequence). CDR3 length: 15 residues. Between the trimmed V and J ends, which lost 5 bases and 2 bases, there was a span of 16 bases. The CDR3 coding sequence is TGTGCCAGTAGTCCTGGAACGGGTTATGCCTACGAGCAGTACTTC. Amino acids: CASSPGTGYAYEQYF.

This clone was seen only a few times. The chain is built from TRBV6-5 and TRBJ2-1, with 8 bases matching TRBD2. The length of the CDR3 is 14 residues. The V gene end was trimmed by 5 bases and the J gene end by 8 bases; junction bases not matched to a gene: 8. Germline CDR1 and CDR2: MNHEY and SVGAGI. CDR3 coding DNA: TGTGCCAGCAGTACCGGGACTAGTGTCTATGAGCAGTTCTTC. Translated, it gives CASSTGTSVYEQFF.

CDR3 sequence (DNA): TGTGCCACCAGCAGAGGTGGGGCCAGCACTGAAGCTTTCTTT. Its protein product is CATSRGGASTEAFF. The chain combines TRBV15 with TRBJ1-1; TRBD1 might be the D (5 bases). V shed 1 base and J shed 4 bases, with 10 bases lying between them. The CDR3 loop spans 14 amino acids. Germline V gene sequence: CDR1 LNHNV, CDR2 YYDKDF (reference sequence).

CDR3 in DNA: TGTGCCAGCAGCTTTTCGGTCTTTATTAGCACAGATACGCAGTATTTT. Translated: CASSFSVFISTDTQYF. This chain uses TRBV11-3 with TRBJ2-3; D gene uncertain. This CDR3 is 16 amino acids long. Germline V gene lookup returns CDR1 SGHNT and CDR2 YENEEA. Trimming took 3 bases from V and 0 from J, leaving 13 bases between them.

The chain employs TRBV3-1 (or the pseudogene TRBV3-2) and TRBJ1-4; D gene uncertain. The germline V and J ends were trimmed by 1 base and 6 bases, with 3 bases remaining between them. This CDR3 has 12 amino acids. Looked up from germline, CDR1 is LGHDT and CDR2 is YNNKEL (reference sequence). The CDR3, as DNA: TGTGCCAGCAGCCAAGCTGATGAAAAACTGTTTTTT. Translation: CASSQADEKLFF.

This sequence joins TRBV7-9 and TRBJ2-1, with 11 bases aligning to TRBD2. Germline CDR1 SEHNR, CDR2 FQNEAQ (reference sequence). The CDR3 spans 16 residues. The trim removed 0 bases at V and 6 bases at J, leaving 4 bases unmatched. CDR3 nucleotide sequence: TGTGCCAGCAGCTTAGCGGGGGGACTAGCGGCCAATGAGCAGTTCTTC. Amino acid sequence: CASSLAGGLAANEQFF.